Below, one TCR beta chain is given with its context. The antigen is not known. The data originate from a study of radiation and T cells in renal cell carcinoma. Findings and caveats of the study: Dominant CDR3 motifs occupied more repertoire in irradiated than control tumors. Top 100 clonotypes averaged about 54% in irradiated versus 43% in nephrectomy-only tumors. In blood, top tumor clones expanded by 2 weeks, shrinking by 4.

Looked up from germline, CDR1 is MRHNA and CDR2 is SNTAGT. V lost 4 bases and J lost 4; bases outside the gene matches: 5. The CDR3 runs 15 residues. The treatment is: 15 Gy SBRT to primary tumor, nephrectomy 4 weeks later. Clear cell pathology was present in this patient's renal cell carcinoma. Sequencing used immunoSEQ multiplex PCR; TCRdb keeps in-frame clones, though not all of them. The sample has around 10,000 clones, around 63% seen once. J is TRBJ2-3 and V is TRBV6-4; 10 positions agree with TRBD2. This sample comprised tumor tissue, obtained from a patient whose treatment included radiotherapy and nephrectomy. The clonotype originates from a woman aged 50 to 65 with renal cell carcinoma. CDR3 nucleotide sequence: TGTGCCAGCAGTGCGAGCGGGGGGGCCCCAGATACGCAGTATTTT. This sequence encodes CASSASGGAPDTQYF.